This passage covers 11 T cell receptor beta chains from one sample sequenced in a study of fetal regulatory T cell absence and autoimmunity. Clones were read by immunoSEQ multiplex PCR, and TCRdb kept only the in-frame ones, dropping some. Among around 100,000 clones listed, about two thirds were seen once. The sequenced sample consisted of pancreas tissue. The source of these receptors is a male donor with IPEX syndrome.

J is TRBJ2-7 and V is TRBV29-1; D not resolved. Germline V CDR1 and CDR2: SQVTM, ANQGSEA. V lost 4 bases and J lost 0, with 10 bases in between. The CDR3 has 13 residues. The DNA for the CDR3 is TGCAGCGTTGCGTTTCTCCACTCCTACGAGCAGTACTTC. This translates into CSVAFLHSYEQYF.

V usage is TRBV5-6 and J usage is TRBJ1-2; TRBD1 matches at 7 bases. Trimming took 4 bases from V and 6 from J; bases not matched to a gene: 6. Germline values: CDR1 SGHDT, CDR2 YYEEEE. This CDR3 comprises 13 residues. The CDR3 DNA follows: TGTGCCAGCAGCGTACAGGGGTTGGATGGCTACACCTTC. It is translated as CASSVQGLDGYTF.

The gene calls are TRBV5-5 and TRBJ2-1; maybe TRBD1 (6 bases). V lost 0 bases and J 7 bases, leaving 17 bases between the germline ends. The CDR3 consists of 16 residues. Per germline, CDR1 SGHKS and CDR2 YYEKEE (reference sequence). CDR3 region: CASSLGGTTKWNEQFF. The CDR3 DNA is TGTGCCAGCAGCTTGGGAGGGACAACGAAGTGGAATGAGCAGTTCTTC.

The chain has TRBV6-6 and TRBJ2-5; TRBD1 is a possible D gene (6 bases). The V end was cut by 6 bases, the J end by 4 bases, with 9 bases between. Per the germline V gene, CDR1 is MNHNY and CDR2 is SVGAGI (reference sequence). CDR3 size: 12 residues. The CDR3 loop is CASRPGVETQYF. CDR3 in DNA: TGTGCCAGCAGGCCAGGGGTAGAGACCCAGTACTTC.

The chain uses TRBV5-1 and TRBJ2-7, with 14 bases lining up with TRBD2. Germline V gene data show CDR1 as SGHRS and CDR2 as YFSETQ. The CDR3 is 14 amino acids. V was pared by 3 bases and J by 4 bases, with 0 bases of the junction left unmatched. In nucleotides, the CDR3 is TGCGCCAGCAGCTGGACTAGCGGGGGGTACGAGCAGTACTTC. This gives the protein CASSWTSGGYEQYF.

This chain uses TRBV7-7 with TRBJ1-4; no clear D. The V gene lost 2 bases and the J gene lost 1 base, with 8 bases spanning the gap. The length of the CDR3 is 15 residues. Germline V gene data show CDR1 as SSHAT and CDR2 as FNYEAQ (reference sequence). The CDR3 bases are TGTGCCAGCAGCTTACCCCGGGGAACTAATGAAAAACTGTTTTTT. The encoded protein is CASSLPRGTNEKLFF. Full variable domain (rest looked up from reference TRBV7-7 and TRBJ1-4): GAGVSQSPRYKVTKRGQDVTLRCDPISSHATLYWYQQALGQGPEFLTYFNYEAQPDKSGLPSDRFSAERPEGSISTLTIQRTEQRDSAMYRCASSLPRGTNEKLFFGSGTQLSVL.

The table lists this clone with a few counts. The chain is built from TRBV18 and TRBJ2-7; a weak D match, TRBD2 (6 bases). Germline loops: CDR1 KGHSH, CDR2 LQKENI. This CDR3 has 15 residues. V was shortened by 3 bases and J by 2 bases, with 14 bases between the two germline ends. CDR3 amino acids: CASSPGASVTYEQYF. The CDR3 nucleotides are TGTGCCAGCTCACCCGGGGCTAGCGTGACCTACGAGCAGTACTTC.

V and J are TRBV21-1 and TRBJ1-5; the table assigns TRBD1, which was not confirmed against the DNA. TRBV21-1 is labeled a pseudogene. The CDR3 has 17 residues. The CDR3 spells CASSDKVGHRRNQPQHF. The DNA for the CDR3 is TGTGCCAGCAGCGACAAAGTGGGACACCGGCGCAATCAGCCCCAGCATTTT.

The chain uses TRBV4-2 and TRBJ2-5, with 8 bases fitting TRBD2. CDR1 and CDR2 from the germline V gene are LGHNA and YNFKEQ. V lost 0 bases, J lost 4 bases, and 7 bases stayed unmatched. The CDR3 runs to 16 residues. As DNA, the CDR3 is TGTGCCAGCAGCCAAGATAGAAGGCTAGCGGGAGAGACCCAGTACTTC. The encoded protein is CASSQDRRLAGETQYF.

The chain is built from TRBV10-3 and TRBJ2-3; 8 positions match TRBD2. The ends lost 6 bases at V and 6 bases at J; junction bases unmatched: 11. Germline V gene data show CDR1 as ENHRY and CDR2 as SYGVKD. The CDR3 length is 15 residues. CDR3 residues: CAISNGLAPADTQYF. The CDR3 region has the DNA TGTGCCATCAGCAATGGACTAGCTCCAGCCGATACGCAGTATTTT.

This clone was observed a handful of times. The chain carries TRBV6-1 and TRBJ2-7, with 7 bases fitting TRBD1. After removal of 6 bases from V and 2 bases from J, the junction contained 4 bases not matched to a gene. The CDR3 consists of 13 residues. Germline-derived CDR1 and CDR2 are MNHNS and SASEGT. CDR3 region: CASRTGLTYEQYF. Written as DNA, the CDR3 is TGTGCCAGCAGGACAGGGCTGACCTACGAGCAGTACTTC.